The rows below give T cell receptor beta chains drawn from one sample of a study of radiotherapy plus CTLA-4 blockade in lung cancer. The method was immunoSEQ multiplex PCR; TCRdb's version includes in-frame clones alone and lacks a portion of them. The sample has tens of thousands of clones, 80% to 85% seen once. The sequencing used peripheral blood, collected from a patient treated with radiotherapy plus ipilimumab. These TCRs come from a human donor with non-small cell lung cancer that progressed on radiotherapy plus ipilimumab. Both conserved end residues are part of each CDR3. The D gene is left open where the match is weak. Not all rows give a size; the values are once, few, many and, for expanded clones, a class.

CDR3nt: TGCGCCAGCAGCTCGGACCAAGGGACCCAGTACTTC; CDR3aa: CASSSDQGTQYF; abundance: NA; j_gene: TRBJ2-5; v_gene: TRBV5-1; d_gene: NA
CDR3nt: TGTGCCAGTAGTATCGGGAAGGGGTACCAAGAGACCCAGTACTTC; CDR3aa: CASSIGKGYQETQYF; abundance: once; j_gene: TRBJ2-5; v_gene: TRBV19; d_gene: NA
CDR3nt: TGTGCCAGCAGCTTGCGAATTAGAGACTACGAGCAGTACTTC; CDR3aa: CASSLRIRDYEQYF; abundance: NA; j_gene: TRBJ2-7; v_gene: TRBV28; d_gene: NA
CDR3nt: TGCAGTGCGCCGGGGGACACTGAAGCTTTCTTT; CDR3aa: CSAPGDTEAFF; abundance: NA; j_gene: TRBJ1-1; v_gene: TRBV20-1; d_gene: NA
CDR3nt: TGTGCCAGCAGTCAGGGATTGCTTTATGGCTACACCTTC; CDR3aa: CASSQGLLYGYTF; abundance: NA; j_gene: TRBJ1-2; v_gene: TRBV6-5; d_gene: NA
CDR3nt: TGCGCCAGCAGCTCAGAACACGGCACCGGGGAGCTGTTTTTT; CDR3aa: CASSSEHGTGELFF; abundance: NA; j_gene: TRBJ2-2; v_gene: TRBV5-1; d_gene: NA
CDR3nt: TGTGCCAGCAGCCCCTCCCGGGGGAGCAATCAGCCCCAGCATTTT; CDR3aa: CASSPSRGSNQPQHF; abundance: few; j_gene: TRBJ1-5; v_gene: TRBV6-1; d_gene: NA
CDR3nt: TGTGCCAGCAGTTCCAGGGGGCGCTTGGGGTCGGCCAAAAACATTCAGTACTTC; CDR3aa: CASSSRGRLGSAKNIQYF; abundance: NA; j_gene: TRBJ2-4; v_gene: TRBV28; d_gene: TRBD1
CDR3nt: TGTGCCAGCAGCTTAACGTATAGCGGGAGGGATCGTTCCTACAATGAGCAGTTCTTC; CDR3aa: CASSLTYSGRDRSYNEQFF; abundance: NA; j_gene: TRBJ2-1; v_gene: TRBV7-3; d_gene: TRBD2
CDR3nt: TGCGCCAGCAGCCAAGATCGGCAGATGAACATTCAGTACTTC; CDR3aa: CASSQDRQMNIQYF; abundance: NA; j_gene: TRBJ2-4; v_gene: TRBV4-1; d_gene: NA
CDR3nt: TGCGCCAGCAGAGACCCGACCGGGACAGGGTTCTACGAGCAGTACTTC; CDR3aa: CASRDPTGTGFYEQYF; abundance: NA; j_gene: TRBJ2-7; v_gene: TRBV5-1; d_gene: TRBD1
CDR3nt: TGTGCCAGCAGTTTGGTCTCCTACAATGAGCAGTTCTTC; CDR3aa: CASSLVSYNEQFF; abundance: NA; j_gene: TRBJ2-1; v_gene: TRBV27; d_gene: NA
CDR3nt: TGTGCCAGCAGCGCGCCGGCTAGCGGGAGATATGAGCAGTTCTTC; CDR3aa: CASSAPASGRYEQFF; abundance: NA; j_gene: TRBJ2-1; v_gene: TRBV9; d_gene: TRBD2
CDR3nt: TGTGCCAGCAGTGAATTCCTCTCATACGCAACTAATGAAAAACTGTTTTTT; CDR3aa: CASSEFLSYATNEKLFF; abundance: NA; j_gene: TRBJ1-4; v_gene: TRBV6-1; d_gene: NA
CDR3nt: TGTGCCAGCAGATTACGACAGATACCTCAAGAGACCCAGTACTTC; CDR3aa: CASRLRQIPQETQYF; abundance: NA; j_gene: TRBJ2-5; v_gene: TRBV6-1; d_gene: NA
CDR3nt: TGTGCCAGCTCATCTTCGGGCTCCGGGGCCAACGTCCTGACTTTC; CDR3aa: CASSSSGSGANVLTF; abundance: NA; j_gene: TRBJ2-6; v_gene: TRBV18; d_gene: NA
CDR3nt: TGTGCCAGCTCACCGGTTTTAGAGACCCAGTACTTC; CDR3aa: CASSPVLETQYF; abundance: NA; j_gene: TRBJ2-5; v_gene: TRBV18; d_gene: NA
CDR3nt: TGTGCCAGCACAAGCTACAATGAGCAGTTCTTC; CDR3aa: CASTSYNEQFF; abundance: NA; j_gene: TRBJ2-1; v_gene: TRBV5-6; d_gene: NA
CDR3nt: TGTGCTAGTGCCCAGCTGGGGGGCCGAGAAGCTTTCTTT; CDR3aa: CASAQLGGREAFF; abundance: NA; j_gene: TRBJ1-1; v_gene: TRBV12-5; d_gene: NA
CDR3nt: TGTGCCAGCAGCCGGACAGTGCAAGAGACCCAGTACTTC; CDR3aa: CASSRTVQETQYF; abundance: NA; j_gene: TRBJ2-5; v_gene: TRBV6-1; d_gene: NA
CDR3nt: TGCGCCAGCAGCCAGACAAGGAACACTGAAGCTTTCTTT; CDR3aa: CASSQTRNTEAFF; abundance: few; j_gene: TRBJ1-1; v_gene: TRBV10-1; d_gene: NA
CDR3nt: TGCGCCAGCAGCTCGGGGGGACTAGCGGGATCCCAACGACGTTACAATGAGCAGTTCTTC; CDR3aa: CASSSGGLAGSQRRYNEQFF; abundance: NA; j_gene: TRBJ2-1; v_gene: TRBV5-1; d_gene: TRBD2
CDR3nt: TGTGCCAGCAGCATTATTCACAGGGACGACAATGAGCAGTTCTTC; CDR3aa: CASSIIHRDDNEQFF; abundance: NA; j_gene: TRBJ2-1; v_gene: TRBV5-8; d_gene: NA
CDR3nt: TGTGCCAGCAGCTTGGCCATGCCTAGCGGGAGGAATGAGCAGTTCTTC; CDR3aa: CASSLAMPSGRNEQFF; abundance: once; j_gene: TRBJ2-1; v_gene: TRBV5-6; d_gene: TRBD2
CDR3nt: TGTGCCAGCAGCCTAGGGGCTAGCTACGAGCAGTACTTC; CDR3aa: CASSLGASYEQYF; abundance: few; j_gene: TRBJ2-7; v_gene: TRBV7-3; d_gene: NA
CDR3nt: TGTGCCAGCAGTTACGACCTGGGGACCAGCTCCTACGAGCAGTACTTC; CDR3aa: CASSYDLGTSSYEQYF; abundance: NA; j_gene: TRBJ2-7; v_gene: TRBV6-5; d_gene: NA
CDR3nt: TGTGCCAGCAGCCAAACCCTCTACGAGCAGTACTTC; CDR3aa: CASSQTLYEQYF; abundance: once; j_gene: TRBJ2-7; v_gene: TRBV16; d_gene: NA
CDR3nt: TGTGCCAGCAGCTTAGTGAGCCAGGGATCGTGGGCCCAGTACTTC; CDR3aa: CASSLVSQGSWAQYF; abundance: NA; j_gene: TRBJ2-5; v_gene: TRBV7-6; d_gene: NA
CDR3nt: TGCGCCAGCACGGAGCTATCTAGCACAGATACGCAGTATTTT; CDR3aa: CASTELSSTDTQYF; abundance: NA; j_gene: TRBJ2-3; v_gene: TRBV10-2; d_gene: NA
CDR3nt: TGCGCCAGCAGCCAGGACAGCGACCCGATGTTTTATGGCTACACCTTC; CDR3aa: CASSQDSDPMFYGYTF; abundance: NA; j_gene: TRBJ1-2; v_gene: TRBV4-1; d_gene: NA
CDR3nt: TGTGCTAGTGGTTTCGTCGGCGGGGAGCTGTTTTTT; CDR3aa: CASGFVGGELFF; abundance: NA; j_gene: TRBJ2-2; v_gene: TRBV12-5; d_gene: NA
CDR3nt: TGTGCCATCAGTGTTGACAGGAACTATGGCTACACCTTC; CDR3aa: CAISVDRNYGYTF; abundance: few; j_gene: TRBJ1-2; v_gene: TRBV10-3; d_gene: NA
CDR3nt: TGTGCCTCCCGGACAGAGAGCTCCTATAATTCACCCCTCCACTTT; CDR3aa: CASRTESSYNSPLHF; abundance: NA; j_gene: TRBJ1-6; v_gene: TRBV27; d_gene: NA
CDR3nt: TGCGCCAGCAGCTTGGGACAGGCCAGATTGAACACTGAAGCTTTCTTT; CDR3aa: CASSLGQARLNTEAFF; abundance: NA; j_gene: TRBJ1-1; v_gene: TRBV5-1; d_gene: NA
CDR3nt: TGTGCCAGCACCGTTCCGGGACTCAATGAGCAGTTCTTC; CDR3aa: CASTVPGLNEQFF; abundance: NA; j_gene: TRBJ2-1; v_gene: TRBV7-9; d_gene: NA
CDR3nt: TGTGCCAGCAGTACAAACAGGGGGAACGGACAGCCCCAGCATTTT; CDR3aa: CASSTNRGNGQPQHF; abundance: NA; j_gene: TRBJ1-5; v_gene: TRBV2; d_gene: TRBD1
CDR3nt: TGCAGCGTTGGGATCGACAGGAACACTGAAGCTTTCTTT; CDR3aa: CSVGIDRNTEAFF; abundance: NA; j_gene: TRBJ1-1; v_gene: TRBV29-1; d_gene: NA
CDR3nt: TGTGCCAGCAGCCATAGACACGGGGCGGCGTATGGCTACACCTTC; CDR3aa: CASSHRHGAAYGYTF; abundance: NA; j_gene: TRBJ1-2; v_gene: TRBV11-3; d_gene: NA
CDR3nt: TGCGCCAGCAGCTTGGGGCGGAACAATGAGCAGTTCTTC; CDR3aa: CASSLGRNNEQFF; abundance: NA; j_gene: TRBJ2-1; v_gene: TRBV5-1; d_gene: NA
CDR3nt: TGCGCCAGCAGCTTGCAACATAACACCGGGGAGCTGTTTTTT; CDR3aa: CASSLQHNTGELFF; abundance: NA; j_gene: TRBJ2-2; v_gene: TRBV5-1; d_gene: NA
CDR3nt: TGTGCCATCAGCCGGACGGAAACCTACGAGCAGTACTTC; CDR3aa: CAISRTETYEQYF; abundance: NA; j_gene: TRBJ2-7; v_gene: TRBV10-3; d_gene: NA
CDR3nt: TGCAGCGTTGCAGGTTCGGCGGGGACAGTACCTTTTAAAAACATTCAGTACTTC; CDR3aa: CSVAGSAGTVPFKNIQYF; abundance: once; j_gene: TRBJ2-4; v_gene: TRBV29-1; d_gene: NA
CDR3nt: TGTGCCAGCAGTTTATTAGGGCTAGCAGGTGGACACAATGAGCAGTTCTTC; CDR3aa: CASSLLGLAGGHNEQFF; abundance: NA; j_gene: TRBJ2-1; v_gene: TRBV28; d_gene: NA
CDR3nt: TGTGCCAGCAGCCCAGGAAGGGCAACAGGGGAAAAACTGTTTTTT; CDR3aa: CASSPGRATGEKLFF; abundance: NA; j_gene: TRBJ1-4; v_gene: TRBV5-4; d_gene: NA
CDR3nt: TGTGCCAGCAGCTCTCGGGGCGGGACGGGCGCCTACGAGCAGTACTTC; CDR3aa: CASSSRGGTGAYEQYF; abundance: NA; j_gene: TRBJ2-7; v_gene: TRBV7-9; d_gene: NA
CDR3nt: TGTGCCAGCATGGGCAGCACAGATACGCAGTATTTT; CDR3aa: CASMGSTDTQYF; abundance: NA; j_gene: TRBJ2-3; v_gene: TRBV6-4; d_gene: NA
CDR3nt: TGCGCCAGCAGGGACGGACCTTACGAGCAGTACTTC; CDR3aa: CASRDGPYEQYF; abundance: NA; j_gene: TRBJ2-7; v_gene: TRBV5-1; d_gene: NA
CDR3nt: TGTGCCAGCACAACACTGGGAGGGGGCATCTACAATGAGCAGTTCTTC; CDR3aa: CASTTLGGGIYNEQFF; abundance: NA; j_gene: TRBJ2-1; v_gene: TRBV5-4; d_gene: NA
CDR3nt: TGTGCCAGTAGTATAAGGGATTTAGCCAAAAACATTCAGTACTTC; CDR3aa: CASSIRDLAKNIQYF; abundance: NA; j_gene: TRBJ2-4; v_gene: TRBV19; d_gene: NA
CDR3nt: TGCAGCGTTGATGGTAGCTACACCGGGGAGCTGTTTTTT; CDR3aa: CSVDGSYTGELFF; abundance: few; j_gene: TRBJ2-2; v_gene: TRBV29-1; d_gene: NA
CDR3nt: TGCGCCAGCAAAGCCGGGACAGGGGTCACCGGGGAGCTGTTTTTT; CDR3aa: CASKAGTGVTGELFF; abundance: NA; j_gene: TRBJ2-2; v_gene: TRBV10-2; d_gene: TRBD1
CDR3nt: TGTGCCAGCAGTTACTCGACGGGGGCCTACGAGCAGTACTTC; CDR3aa: CASSYSTGAYEQYF; abundance: NA; j_gene: TRBJ2-7; v_gene: TRBV6-5; d_gene: NA
CDR3nt: TGTGCCTGGAGTCTAAGACAGGGGGCGACCCAGTACTTC; CDR3aa: CAWSLRQGATQYF; abundance: NA; j_gene: TRBJ2-5; v_gene: TRBV30; d_gene: TRBD1